The rows below give T cell receptor beta chains drawn from one sample of a study of blood T cell repertoires in COVID-19. Assay used: immunoSEQ multiplex PCR; TCRdb lists only in-frame clones, some missing. In the table there are 200,000 to 300,000 clones, just under 85% of which are singletons. Material: peripheral blood. Receptors originate from an older man with acute or convalescent COVID-19. The CDR3 runs from the conserved cysteine through the conserved F or W. A D gene is named only where the DNA matches it firmly. Size is omitted from some rows. Given values are once, few, many or a class for expanded clones.

D gene: NA
clone size: NA
V gene: TRBV9
J gene: TRBJ1-4
CDR3 length: 13
CDR3 DNA: TGTGCCAGCAGCTTCTCGCCCGGGGAAAAACTGTTTTTT
CDR3 protein: CASSFSPGEKLFF

D gene: NA
clone size: NA
V gene: TRBV10-3
J gene: TRBJ2-3
CDR3 length: 17
CDR3 DNA: TGTGCCATCAGTGATCCCTCCCTAGCCAGCTTCACAGATACGCAGTATTTT
CDR3 protein: CAISDPSLASFTDTQYF

D gene: NA
clone size: NA
V gene: TRBV5-1
J gene: TRBJ1-4
CDR3 length: 16
CDR3 DNA: TGCGCCAGCAGCACCAGACAGGCCGGAACTAATGAAAAACTGTTTTTT
CDR3 protein: CASSTRQAGTNEKLFF

D gene: NA
clone size: NA
V gene: TRBV2
J gene: TRBJ1-6
CDR3 length: 14
CDR3 DNA: TGTGCCAGCAGCAGCTGGGAGAATAATTCACCCCTCCACTTT
CDR3 protein: CASSSWENNSPLHF

D gene: TRBD2
clone size: NA
V gene: TRBV7-9
J gene: TRBJ2-1
CDR3 length: 16
CDR3 DNA: TGTGCCAGCAGCCCCACGGGAGCGGGACTTTACAATGAGCAGTTCTTC
CDR3 protein: CASSPTGAGLYNEQFF

D gene: NA
clone size: NA
V gene: TRBV5-4
J gene: TRBJ1-2
CDR3 length: 15
CDR3 DNA: TGTGCCAGCAGCTTGGCCGTACAGGAAAACTATGGCTACACCTTC
CDR3 protein: CASSLAVQENYGYTF

D gene: NA
clone size: NA
V gene: TRBV4-2
J gene: TRBJ2-1
CDR3 length: 16
CDR3 DNA: TGTGCCAGCAGCCAAGATAGGGGTAGCTCCTACAATGAGCAGTTCTTC
CDR3 protein: CASSQDRGSSYNEQFF

D gene: NA
clone size: NA
V gene: TRBV7-2
J gene: TRBJ2-6
CDR3 length: 15
CDR3 DNA: TGTGCCAGCACCTCTCCCATAGCTGGGGCCAACGTCCTGACTTTC
CDR3 protein: CASTSPIAGANVLTF

D gene: NA
clone size: NA
V gene: TRBV4-2
J gene: TRBJ1-6
CDR3 length: 16
CDR3 DNA: TGTGCCAGCAGCCAGGCCCAGGGATCCCATAATTCACCCCTCCACTTT
CDR3 protein: CASSQAQGSHNSPLHF

D gene: TRBD1
clone size: few
V gene: TRBV11-2
J gene: TRBJ2-7
CDR3 length: 15
CDR3 DNA: TGTGCCAGCAGCTACGAGGGACAGGGGAGCTACGAGCAGTACTTC
CDR3 protein: CASSYEGQGSYEQYF

D gene: NA
clone size: NA
V gene: TRBV6-6
J gene: TRBJ2-2
CDR3 length: 16
CDR3 DNA: TGTGCCAGCAGTCGAGGGACATCCGCGAACACCGGGGAGCTGTTTTTT
CDR3 protein: CASSRGTSANTGELFF

D gene: NA
clone size: NA
V gene: TRBV18
J gene: TRBJ2-6
CDR3 length: 20
CDR3 DNA: TGTGCCAGCTCACCAAAGAGGGCGCCAGGTTCAGTTTCTGGGGCCAACGTCCTGACTTTC
CDR3 protein: CASSPKRAPGSVSGANVLTF

D gene: TRBD1
clone size: NA
V gene: TRBV12-3/TRBV12-4
J gene: TRBJ2-7
CDR3 length: 12
CDR3 DNA: TGTGCCAGCAGACAGGGGCGGCACGAGCAGTACTTC
CDR3 protein: CASRQGRHEQYF

D gene: TRBD2
clone size: NA
V gene: TRBV24-1
J gene: TRBJ2-3
CDR3 length: 13
CDR3 DNA: TGTGCCACCGCGGGGGGCCCTGCAGATACGCAGTATTTT
CDR3 protein: CATAGGPADTQYF

D gene: NA
clone size: NA
V gene: TRBV24-1
J gene: TRBJ1-3
CDR3 length: 17
CDR3 DNA: TGTGCCACCAGTGATTTACTAATTCCGCGCTCTGGAAACACCATATATTTT
CDR3 protein: CATSDLLIPRSGNTIYF

D gene: NA
clone size: NA
V gene: TRBV6-2/TRBV6-3
J gene: TRBJ1-6
CDR3 length: 17
CDR3 DNA: TGTGCCAGCAGTTACCCGCCTGAGTTCTCCTATAATTCACCCCTCCACTTT
CDR3 protein: CASSYPPEFSYNSPLHF

D gene: NA
clone size: NA
V gene: TRBV27
J gene: TRBJ1-6
CDR3 length: 17
CDR3 DNA: TGTGCCAGCAGTCCCCGTCGGACAGAAGTAGGCTATTCACCCCTCCACTTT
CDR3 protein: CASSPRRTEVGYSPLHF

D gene: TRBD1
clone size: once
V gene: TRBV6-1
J gene: TRBJ1-6
CDR3 length: 16
CDR3 DNA: TGTGCCAGCAGTGGGAAACAGGGGATATCGAATTCACCCCTCCACTTT
CDR3 protein: CASSGKQGISNSPLHF

D gene: NA
clone size: NA
V gene: TRBV20-1
J gene: TRBJ1-5
CDR3 length: 14
CDR3 DNA: TGCAGTGCTAGTAACCCTGGCAGCAATCAGCCCCAGCATTTT
CDR3 protein: CSASNPGSNQPQHF

D gene: NA
clone size: NA
V gene: TRBV7-6
J gene: TRBJ1-2
CDR3 length: 11
CDR3 DNA: TGTGCCAGCAGACTAGCGGGGGGCTACACCTTC
CDR3 protein: CASRLAGGYTF

D gene: TRBD2
clone size: NA
V gene: TRBV5-1
J gene: TRBJ2-3
CDR3 length: 17
CDR3 DNA: TGCGCCAGCAGCTCGGGACTAGCGGGAGGGTGGGCAGATACGCAGTATTTT
CDR3 protein: CASSSGLAGGWADTQYF

D gene: TRBD1
clone size: NA
V gene: TRBV9
J gene: TRBJ1-4
CDR3 length: 17
CDR3 DNA: TGTGCCAGCAGCGTGACAGGGGGATTACCAACTAATGAAAAACTGTTTTTT
CDR3 protein: CASSVTGGLPTNEKLFF

D gene: NA
clone size: NA
V gene: TRBV5-4
J gene: TRBJ1-5
CDR3 length: 15
CDR3 DNA: TGTGCCAGCAGCTTGGCCGGGAATAGCAATCAGCCCCAGCATTTT
CDR3 protein: CASSLAGNSNQPQHF

D gene: NA
clone size: few
V gene: TRBV23-1
J gene: TRBJ1-5
CDR3 length: 13
CDR3 DNA: TGCGCCAGCAGTCAATCGACTGGTCAGCCCCAGCATTTT
CDR3 protein: CASSQSTGQPQHF

D gene: NA
clone size: NA
V gene: TRBV6-1
J gene: TRBJ1-2
CDR3 length: 15
CDR3 DNA: TGTGCCAGCAGTGAAGGGAAGGTCACTTTGGAGGGGTACACCTTC
CDR3 protein: CASSEGKVTLEGYTF

D gene: NA
clone size: NA
V gene: TRBV12-3/TRBV12-4
J gene: TRBJ1-2
CDR3 length: 13
CDR3 DNA: TGTGCCAGCAGTTCCCAGGGGCCGAGTGGCTACACCTTC
CDR3 protein: CASSSQGPSGYTF

D gene: NA
clone size: NA
V gene: TRBV5-1
J gene: TRBJ1-4
CDR3 length: 13
CDR3 DNA: TGCGCCAGCAGCTTTGGCCCAAATGAAAAACTGTTTTTT
CDR3 protein: CASSFGPNEKLFF

D gene: NA
clone size: NA
V gene: TRBV14
J gene: TRBJ2-7
CDR3 length: 15
CDR3 DNA: TGTGCCAGCAGCCGTCTCTCCGGTGCCTCCTACGAGCAGTACTTC
CDR3 protein: CASSRLSGASYEQYF

D gene: NA
clone size: once
V gene: TRBV5-1
J gene: TRBJ2-6
CDR3 length: 16
CDR3 DNA: TGCGCCAGCAGCTTGGGACGGGACTCTGGGGCCAACGTCCTGACTTTC
CDR3 protein: CASSLGRDSGANVLTF

D gene: TRBD2
clone size: NA
V gene: TRBV27
J gene: TRBJ2-3
CDR3 length: 19
CDR3 DNA: TGTGCCAGCAGTTCGTCGATTCCCGGACTAGCGGGGCCCCAGGATACGCAGTATTTT
CDR3 protein: CASSSSIPGLAGPQDTQYF

D gene: TRBD1
clone size: NA
V gene: TRBV7-9
J gene: TRBJ1-1
CDR3 length: 17
CDR3 DNA: TGTGCCAGCAGCTCCGGGACAGGGGCCGCGGAGGGCACTGAAGCTTTCTTT
CDR3 protein: CASSSGTGAAEGTEAFF

D gene: NA
clone size: few
V gene: TRBV5-5
J gene: TRBJ1-6
CDR3 length: 15
CDR3 DNA: TGTGCCAGCAGCTGGGTGGAGGGGACGGGTTCACCCCTCCACTTT
CDR3 protein: CASSWVEGTGSPLHF

D gene: NA
clone size: NA
V gene: TRBV7-6
J gene: TRBJ1-3
CDR3 length: 16
CDR3 DNA: TGTGCCAGCAGCCGGACAAGCATCCTCACTGGAAACACCATATATTTT
CDR3 protein: CASSRTSILTGNTIYF

D gene: TRBD1
clone size: many
V gene: TRBV6-4
J gene: TRBJ2-2
CDR3 length: 14
CDR3 DNA: TGTGCCAGCAGTGACGGGACAGGGTCCGGGGAGCTGTTTTTT
CDR3 protein: CASSDGTGSGELFF

D gene: NA
clone size: NA
V gene: TRBV21-1
J gene: TRBJ2-1
CDR3 length: 11
CDR3 DNA: TGTGCCAGCAGCAAGGACAGGGGAGGGGTCTTC
CDR3 protein: CASSKDRGGVF

D gene: NA
clone size: NA
V gene: TRBV5-4
J gene: TRBJ1-1
CDR3 length: 16
CDR3 DNA: TGTGCCAGCAGCGGGGGGAGCTGGGGGTCTCACACTGAAGCTTTCTTT
CDR3 protein: CASSGGSWGSHTEAFF

D gene: TRBD1
clone size: NA
V gene: TRBV5-1
J gene: TRBJ1-1
CDR3 length: 15
CDR3 DNA: TGCGCCAGCAGCACGACAGGGGATGAGAACACTGAAGCTTTCTTT
CDR3 protein: CASSTTGDENTEAFF

D gene: TRBD1
clone size: NA
V gene: TRBV7-9
J gene: TRBJ1-5
CDR3 length: 15
CDR3 DNA: TGTGCCAGCAGCTCGGACAGGGAGATTCGTCAGCCCCAGCATTTT
CDR3 protein: CASSSDREIRQPQHF

D gene: NA
clone size: few
V gene: TRBV25-1
J gene: TRBJ1-5
CDR3 length: 13
CDR3 DNA: TGTGCCAGCAGTGGGGGGGGCAATCAGCCCCAGCATTTT
CDR3 protein: CASSGGGNQPQHF

D gene: NA
clone size: NA
V gene: TRBV4-2
J gene: TRBJ2-1
CDR3 length: 16
CDR3 DNA: TGTGCCAGCAGCCAAGCCTCCTACGGGGCCTACAATGAGCAGTTCTTC
CDR3 protein: CASSQASYGAYNEQFF

D gene: NA
clone size: NA
V gene: TRBV2
J gene: TRBJ2-7
CDR3 length: 15
CDR3 DNA: TGTGCCAGCAGTGAGAGGGACTGGAGCTCCTACGAGCAGTACTTC
CDR3 protein: CASSERDWSSYEQYF

D gene: TRBD2
clone size: NA
V gene: TRBV19
J gene: TRBJ2-7
CDR3 length: 15
CDR3 DNA: TGTGCCAGTAGTTCCAAGCGGGGGTTATACTACGAGCAGTACTTC
CDR3 protein: CASSSKRGLYYEQYF

D gene: TRBD1
clone size: once
V gene: TRBV19
J gene: TRBJ2-2
CDR3 length: 15
CDR3 DNA: TGTGCCACCTCGGACAGGGGGCGCTTGGCCGGGGAGCTGTTTTTT
CDR3 protein: CATSDRGRLAGELFF

D gene: NA
clone size: NA
V gene: TRBV10-3
J gene: TRBJ1-1
CDR3 length: 14
CDR3 DNA: TGTGCCATCAGGGGACAATCCATGAACACTGAAGCTTTCTTT
CDR3 protein: CAIRGQSMNTEAFF

D gene: TRBD1
clone size: NA
V gene: TRBV7-9
J gene: TRBJ1-6
CDR3 length: 16
CDR3 DNA: TGTGCCAGCAGCCCGGGACAGGGGGCAAATAATTCACCCCTCCACTTT
CDR3 protein: CASSPGQGANNSPLHF